The entry below describes one TCR beta chain. This sample stems from a study of T cell changes during pregnancy in multiple sclerosis. Produced via immunoSEQ multiplex PCR; TCRdb's table is partial and in-frame only. The data contain fewer than 25,000 clones, under 95% of them singletons. V was pared by 2 bases and J by 0 bases, with 14 bases between. This CDR3 comprises 18 residues. Germline lookup yields CDR1 MNHNS and CDR2 SASEGT. Sequenced here: CD4+ T cells from peripheral blood mononuclear cells, sampled in the third trimester of pregnancy. This clonotype was obtained from a female donor in good health, enrolled as a control in a pregnancy study. The V call is TRBV6-1, the J call TRBJ2-6; D is perhaps TRBD2 (7 bases). CDR3 DNA: TGTGCCAGCAGTGAATCTGCGGGGGCTCTCTCTGGGGCCAACGTCCTGACTTTC. Residues: CASSESAGALSGANVLTF.